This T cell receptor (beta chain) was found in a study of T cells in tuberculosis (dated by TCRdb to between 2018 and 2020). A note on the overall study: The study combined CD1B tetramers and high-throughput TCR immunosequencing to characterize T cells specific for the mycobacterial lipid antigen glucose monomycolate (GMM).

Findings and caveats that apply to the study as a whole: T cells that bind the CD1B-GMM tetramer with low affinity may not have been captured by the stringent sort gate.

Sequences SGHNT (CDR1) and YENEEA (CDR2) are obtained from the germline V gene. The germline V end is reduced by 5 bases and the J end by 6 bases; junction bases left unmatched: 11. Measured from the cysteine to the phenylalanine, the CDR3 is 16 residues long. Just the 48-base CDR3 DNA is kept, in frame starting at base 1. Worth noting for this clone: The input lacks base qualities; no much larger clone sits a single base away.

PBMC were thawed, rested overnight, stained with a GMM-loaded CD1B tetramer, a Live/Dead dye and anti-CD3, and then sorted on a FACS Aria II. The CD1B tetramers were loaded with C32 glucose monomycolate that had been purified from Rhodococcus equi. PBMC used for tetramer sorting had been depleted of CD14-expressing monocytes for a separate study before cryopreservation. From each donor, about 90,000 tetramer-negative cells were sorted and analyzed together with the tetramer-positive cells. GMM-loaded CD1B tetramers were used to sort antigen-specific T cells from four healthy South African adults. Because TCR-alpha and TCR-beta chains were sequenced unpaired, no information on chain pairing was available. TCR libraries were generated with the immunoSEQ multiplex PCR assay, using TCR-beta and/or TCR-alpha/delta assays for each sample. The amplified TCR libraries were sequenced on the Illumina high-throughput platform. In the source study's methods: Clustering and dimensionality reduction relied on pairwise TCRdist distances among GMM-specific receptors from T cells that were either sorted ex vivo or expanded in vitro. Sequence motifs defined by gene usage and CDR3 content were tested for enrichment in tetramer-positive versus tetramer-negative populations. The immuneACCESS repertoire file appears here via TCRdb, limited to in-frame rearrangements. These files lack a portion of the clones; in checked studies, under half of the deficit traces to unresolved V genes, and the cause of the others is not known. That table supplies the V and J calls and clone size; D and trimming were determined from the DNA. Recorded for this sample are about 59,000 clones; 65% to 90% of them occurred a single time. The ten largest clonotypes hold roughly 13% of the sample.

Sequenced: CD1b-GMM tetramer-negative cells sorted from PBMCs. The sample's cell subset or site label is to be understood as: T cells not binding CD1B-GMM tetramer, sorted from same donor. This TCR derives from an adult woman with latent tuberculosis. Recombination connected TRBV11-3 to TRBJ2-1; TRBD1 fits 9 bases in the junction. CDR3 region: CASSESGQGRVNEQFF. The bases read TGTGCCAGCAGCGAATCCGGACAGGGGAGGGTCAATGAGCAGTTCTTC. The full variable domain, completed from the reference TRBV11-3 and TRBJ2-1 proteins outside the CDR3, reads EAGVVQSPRYKIIEKKQPVAFWCNPISGHNTLYWYLQNLGQGPELLIRYENEEAVDDSQLPKDRFSAERLKGVDSTLKIQPAELGDSAVYLCASSESGQGRVNEQFFGPGTRLTVL.